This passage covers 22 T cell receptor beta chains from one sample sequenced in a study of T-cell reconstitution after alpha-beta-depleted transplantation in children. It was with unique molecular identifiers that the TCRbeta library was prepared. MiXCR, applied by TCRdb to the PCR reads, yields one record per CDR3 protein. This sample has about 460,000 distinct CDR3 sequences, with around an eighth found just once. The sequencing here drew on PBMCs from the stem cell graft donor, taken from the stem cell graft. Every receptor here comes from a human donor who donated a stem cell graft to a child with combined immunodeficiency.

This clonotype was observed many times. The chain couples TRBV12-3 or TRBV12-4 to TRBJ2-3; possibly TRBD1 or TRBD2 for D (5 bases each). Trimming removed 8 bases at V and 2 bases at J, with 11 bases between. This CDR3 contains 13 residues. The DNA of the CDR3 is TGTGCCAGCGAGGGGCGTTACACAGATACGCAGTATTTT. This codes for CASEGRYTDTQYF.

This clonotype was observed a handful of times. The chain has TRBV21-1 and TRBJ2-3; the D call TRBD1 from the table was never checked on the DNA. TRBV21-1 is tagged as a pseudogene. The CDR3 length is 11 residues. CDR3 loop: CASTPWDTQYF. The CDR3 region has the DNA TGTGCCAGCACCCCTTGGGATACGCAGTATTTT.

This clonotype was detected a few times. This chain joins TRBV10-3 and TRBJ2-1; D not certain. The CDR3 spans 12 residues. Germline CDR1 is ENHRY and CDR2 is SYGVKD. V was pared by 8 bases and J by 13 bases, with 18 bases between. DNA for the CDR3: TGTGCCATCTTGATTGGGCCGTCGGGCCAGTTCTTC. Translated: CAILIGPSGQFF.

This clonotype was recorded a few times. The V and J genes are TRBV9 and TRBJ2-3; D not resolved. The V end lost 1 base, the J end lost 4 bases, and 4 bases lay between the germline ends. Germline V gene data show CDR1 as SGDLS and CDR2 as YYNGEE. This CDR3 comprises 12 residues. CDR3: CASSVQPDTQYF. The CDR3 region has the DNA TGTGCCAGCAGCGTACAGCCAGATACGCAGTATTTT.

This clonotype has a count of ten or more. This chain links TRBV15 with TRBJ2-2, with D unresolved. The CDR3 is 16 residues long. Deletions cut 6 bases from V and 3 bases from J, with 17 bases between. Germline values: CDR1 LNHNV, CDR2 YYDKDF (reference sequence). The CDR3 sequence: CATRKSGHRYTGELFF. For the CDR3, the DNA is TGTGCCACCAGGAAAAGTGGGCACCGTTACACCGGGGAGCTGTTTTTT.

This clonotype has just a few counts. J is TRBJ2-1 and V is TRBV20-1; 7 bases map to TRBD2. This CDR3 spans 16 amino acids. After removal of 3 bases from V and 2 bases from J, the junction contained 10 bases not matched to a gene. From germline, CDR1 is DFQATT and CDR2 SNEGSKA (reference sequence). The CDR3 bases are TGCAGTGCTAGTTTTCTACGACTAGCCCCCTACAATGAGCAGTTCTTC. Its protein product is CSASFLRLAPYNEQFF.

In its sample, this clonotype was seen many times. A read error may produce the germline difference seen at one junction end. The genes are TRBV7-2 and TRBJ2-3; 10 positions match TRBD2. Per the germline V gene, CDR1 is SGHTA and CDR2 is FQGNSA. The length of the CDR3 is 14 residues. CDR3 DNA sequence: TGCGCCAGCAGCCCAGGACTAGCGGCAGATACGCAGTATTTT. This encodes CASSPGLAADTQYF.

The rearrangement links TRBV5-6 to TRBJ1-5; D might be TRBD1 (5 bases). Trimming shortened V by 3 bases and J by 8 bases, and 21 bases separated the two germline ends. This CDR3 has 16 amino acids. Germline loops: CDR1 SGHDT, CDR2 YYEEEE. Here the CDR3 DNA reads TGTGCCAGCAGCTCGGGTGGGGCTCCCTATTGGGAGCCCCAGCATTTT. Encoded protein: CASSSGGAPYWEPQHF.

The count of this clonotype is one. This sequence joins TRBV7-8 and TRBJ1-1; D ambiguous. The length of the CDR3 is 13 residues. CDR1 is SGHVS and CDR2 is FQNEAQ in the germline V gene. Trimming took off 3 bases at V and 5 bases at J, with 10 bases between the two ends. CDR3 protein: CASSFQERTEAFF. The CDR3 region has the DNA TGTGCCAGCAGCTTTCAAGAACGAACTGAAGCTTTCTTT.

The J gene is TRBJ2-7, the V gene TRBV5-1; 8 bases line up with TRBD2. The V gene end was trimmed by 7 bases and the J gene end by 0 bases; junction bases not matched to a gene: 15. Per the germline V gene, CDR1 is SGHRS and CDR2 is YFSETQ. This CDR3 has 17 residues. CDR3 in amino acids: CASSTGASGLFSYEQYF. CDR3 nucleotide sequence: TGCGCCAGCTCAACAGGCGCTAGCGGGCTCTTCTCCTACGAGCAGTACTTC.

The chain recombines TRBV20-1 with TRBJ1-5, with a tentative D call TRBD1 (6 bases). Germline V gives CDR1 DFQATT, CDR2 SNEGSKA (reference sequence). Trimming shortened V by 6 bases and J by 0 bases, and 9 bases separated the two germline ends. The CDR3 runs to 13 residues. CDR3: CSAGTYSNQPQHF. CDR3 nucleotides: TGCAGTGCAGGGACATATAGCAATCAGCCCCAGCATTTT.

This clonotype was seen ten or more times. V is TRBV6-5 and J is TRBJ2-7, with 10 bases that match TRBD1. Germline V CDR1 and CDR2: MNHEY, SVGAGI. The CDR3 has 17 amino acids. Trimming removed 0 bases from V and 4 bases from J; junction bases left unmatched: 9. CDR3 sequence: CASSYSYSGTGVYEQYF. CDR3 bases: TGTGCCAGCAGTTACTCCTATTCGGGGACAGGGGTTTACGAGCAGTACTTC.

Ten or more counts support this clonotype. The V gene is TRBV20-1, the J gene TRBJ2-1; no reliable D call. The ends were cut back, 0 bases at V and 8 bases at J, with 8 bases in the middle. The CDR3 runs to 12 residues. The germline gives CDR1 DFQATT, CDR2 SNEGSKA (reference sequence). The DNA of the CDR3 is TGCAGTGCTAGAGATCTTCCCCATGAGCAGTTCTTC. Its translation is CSARDLPHEQFF.

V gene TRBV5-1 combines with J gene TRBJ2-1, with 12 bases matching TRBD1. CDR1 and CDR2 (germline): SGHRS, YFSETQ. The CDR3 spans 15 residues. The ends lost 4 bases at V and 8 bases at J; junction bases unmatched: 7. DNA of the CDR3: TGCGCCAGCAGCCTCGGGACAGGGGGCGACTATGAGCAGTTCTTC. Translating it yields CASSLGTGGDYEQFF.

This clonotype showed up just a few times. As DNA, the CDR3 is TGCGCCAGCAGCCAAGCGGGACAGGGGTCTGTTTACTATGGCTACACCTTC. Amino acids: CASSQAGQGSVYYGYTF. The rearrangement joins TRBV4-3 to TRBJ1-2; 10 bases are shared with TRBD1. This CDR3 is 17 amino acids long. The V segment lost 1 base and the J segment 3 bases; nucleotides outside the gene matches: 8. The germline V gene encodes CDR1 LGHNA and CDR2 YSLEER.

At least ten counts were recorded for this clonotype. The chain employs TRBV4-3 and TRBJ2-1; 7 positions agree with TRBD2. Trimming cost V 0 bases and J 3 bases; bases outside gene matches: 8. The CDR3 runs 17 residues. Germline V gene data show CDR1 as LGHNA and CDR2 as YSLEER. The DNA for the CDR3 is TGCGCCAGCAGCCAAGATCACCAAGCGGGACTCTACAATGAGCAGTTCTTC. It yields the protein CASSQDHQAGLYNEQFF.

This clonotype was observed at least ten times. The CDR3 spells CASWDTGNEKLFF. As DNA, the CDR3 is TGTGCCAGTTGGGACACCGGTAATGAAAAACTGTTTTTT. The J gene is TRBJ1-4, the V gene TRBV12-3 or TRBV12-4; D is perhaps TRBD1 (6 bases). The CDR3 runs 13 residues. V was shortened by 9 bases and J by 4 bases, with 12 bases between the two germline ends.

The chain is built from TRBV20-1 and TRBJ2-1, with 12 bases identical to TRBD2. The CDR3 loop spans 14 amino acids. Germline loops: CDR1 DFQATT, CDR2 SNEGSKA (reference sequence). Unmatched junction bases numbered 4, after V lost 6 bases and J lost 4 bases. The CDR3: CSAKTSGSYNEQFF. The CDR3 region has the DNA TGCAGTGCCAAGACTAGCGGGAGTTACAATGAGCAGTTCTTC.

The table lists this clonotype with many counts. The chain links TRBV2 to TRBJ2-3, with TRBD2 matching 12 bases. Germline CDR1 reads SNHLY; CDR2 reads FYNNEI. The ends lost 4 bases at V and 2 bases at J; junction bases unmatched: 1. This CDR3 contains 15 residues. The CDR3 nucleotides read TGTGCCAGCAGTGGGACTAGCGGGGACACAGATACGCAGTATTTT. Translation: CASSGTSGDTDTQYF.

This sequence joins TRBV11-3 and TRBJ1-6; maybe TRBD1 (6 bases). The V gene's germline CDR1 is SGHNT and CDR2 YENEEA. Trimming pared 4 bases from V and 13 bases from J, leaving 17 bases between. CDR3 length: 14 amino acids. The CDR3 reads CASSSGQIVSPLHF. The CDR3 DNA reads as TGTGCCAGCAGCTCCGGACAGATAGTTTCGCCCCTCCACTTT.

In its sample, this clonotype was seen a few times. Written as DNA, the CDR3 is TGTGCCAGCAGCCCGTCCGACAGGGTGTACACTGAAGCTTTCTTT. Translation gives CASSPSDRVYTEAFF. The chain employs TRBV3-1 and TRBJ1-1; 7 nucleotides line up with TRBD1. CDR3 length: 15 amino acids. CDR1 and CDR2 (germline): LGHDT, YNNKEL (reference sequence). The junction had 8 bases not matched to a gene; V was cut back by 4 bases and J by 3 bases.

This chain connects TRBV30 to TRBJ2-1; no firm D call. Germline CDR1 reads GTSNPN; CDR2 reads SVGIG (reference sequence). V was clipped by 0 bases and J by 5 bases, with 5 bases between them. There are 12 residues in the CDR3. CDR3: CAWSVGDNEQFF. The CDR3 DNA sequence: TGTGCCTGGAGTGTGGGTGACAATGAGCAGTTCTTC.